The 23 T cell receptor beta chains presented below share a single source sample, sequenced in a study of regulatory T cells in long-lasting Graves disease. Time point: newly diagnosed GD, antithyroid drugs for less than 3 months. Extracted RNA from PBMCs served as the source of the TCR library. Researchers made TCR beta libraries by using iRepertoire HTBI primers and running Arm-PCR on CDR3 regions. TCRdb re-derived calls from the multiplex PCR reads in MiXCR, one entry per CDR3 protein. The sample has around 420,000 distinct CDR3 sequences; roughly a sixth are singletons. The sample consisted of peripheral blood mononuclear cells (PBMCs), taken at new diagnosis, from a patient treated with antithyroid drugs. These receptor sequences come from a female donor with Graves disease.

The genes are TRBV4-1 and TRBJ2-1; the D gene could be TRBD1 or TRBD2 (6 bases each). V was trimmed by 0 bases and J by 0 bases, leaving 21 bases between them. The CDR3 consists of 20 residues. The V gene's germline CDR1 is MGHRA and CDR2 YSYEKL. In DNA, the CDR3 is TGCGCCAGCAGCCAAGAATTGGGGGGCCTTATAGGGAGCTCCTACAATGAGCAGTTCTTC. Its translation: CASSQELGGLIGSSYNEQFF.

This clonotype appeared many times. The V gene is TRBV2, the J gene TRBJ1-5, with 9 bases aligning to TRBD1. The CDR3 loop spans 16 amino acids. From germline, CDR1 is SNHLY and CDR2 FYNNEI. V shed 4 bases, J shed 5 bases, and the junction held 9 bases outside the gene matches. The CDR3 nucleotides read TGTGCCAGCAGTGGAATCGGGACAGGGATGGATCAGCCCCAGCATTTT. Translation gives CASSGIGTGMDQPQHF.

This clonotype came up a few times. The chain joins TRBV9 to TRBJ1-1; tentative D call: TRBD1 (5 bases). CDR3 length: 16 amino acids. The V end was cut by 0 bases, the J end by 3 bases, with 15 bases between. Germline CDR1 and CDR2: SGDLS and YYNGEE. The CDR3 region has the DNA TGTGCCAGCAGCGTAGTATCGGGGTGGGGGGACACTGAAGCTTTCTTT. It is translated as CASSVVSGWGDTEAFF.

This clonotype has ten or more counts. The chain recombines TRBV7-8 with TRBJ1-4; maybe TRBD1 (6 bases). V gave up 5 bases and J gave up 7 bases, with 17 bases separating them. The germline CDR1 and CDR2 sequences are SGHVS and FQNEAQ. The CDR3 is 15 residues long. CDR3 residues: CASSGRDTVGEKLFF. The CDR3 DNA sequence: TGTGCCAGCAGCGGCCGGGACACCGTAGGTGAAAAACTGTTTTTT.

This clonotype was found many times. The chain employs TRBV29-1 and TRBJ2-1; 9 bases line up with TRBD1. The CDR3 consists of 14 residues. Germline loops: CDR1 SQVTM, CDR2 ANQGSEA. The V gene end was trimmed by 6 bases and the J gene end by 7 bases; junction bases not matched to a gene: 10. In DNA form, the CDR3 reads TGCAGCGTACTAACAGGGGGCAAGGTGAATGAGCAGTTCTTC. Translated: CSVLTGGKVNEQFF.

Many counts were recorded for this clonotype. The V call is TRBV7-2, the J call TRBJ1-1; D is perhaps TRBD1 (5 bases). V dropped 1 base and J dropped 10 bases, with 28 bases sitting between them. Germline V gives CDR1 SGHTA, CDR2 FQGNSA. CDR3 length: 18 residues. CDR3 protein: CASSLVALALLTPGGAFF. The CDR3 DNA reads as TGTGCCAGCAGCTTAGTCGCCTTGGCCCTCTTAACCCCTGGGGGAGCTTTCTTT.

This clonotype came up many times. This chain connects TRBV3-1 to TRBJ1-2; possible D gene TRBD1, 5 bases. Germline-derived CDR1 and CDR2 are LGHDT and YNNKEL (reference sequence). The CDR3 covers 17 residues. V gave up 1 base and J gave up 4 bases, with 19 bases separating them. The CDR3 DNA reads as TGTGCCAGCAGCCAAGGTTGGGAGAGGGACGGAAGCTATGGCTACACCTTC. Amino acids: CASSQGWERDGSYGYTF.

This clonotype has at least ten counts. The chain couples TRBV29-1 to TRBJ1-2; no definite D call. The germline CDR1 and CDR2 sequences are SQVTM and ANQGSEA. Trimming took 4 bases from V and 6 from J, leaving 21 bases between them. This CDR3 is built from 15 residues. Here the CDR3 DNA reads TGCAGCGTTGGCGCGGCACGATTACGAGTGGATGGCTACACCTTC. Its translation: CSVGAARLRVDGYTF.

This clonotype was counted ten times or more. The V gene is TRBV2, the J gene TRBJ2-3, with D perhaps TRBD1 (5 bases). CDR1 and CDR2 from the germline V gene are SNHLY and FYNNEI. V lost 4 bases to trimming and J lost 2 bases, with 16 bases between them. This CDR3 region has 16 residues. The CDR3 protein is CASSVWQGGDTDTQYF. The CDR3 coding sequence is TGTGCCAGCAGTGTTTGGCAGGGTGGCGACACAGATACGCAGTATTTT.

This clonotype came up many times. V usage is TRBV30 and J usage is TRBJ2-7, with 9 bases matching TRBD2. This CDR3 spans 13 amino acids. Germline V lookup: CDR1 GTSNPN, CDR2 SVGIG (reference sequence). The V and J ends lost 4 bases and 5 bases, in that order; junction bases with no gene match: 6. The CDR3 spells CAWTTVAGDEQYF. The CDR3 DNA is TGTGCCTGGACCACGGTAGCGGGAGACGAGCAGTACTTC.

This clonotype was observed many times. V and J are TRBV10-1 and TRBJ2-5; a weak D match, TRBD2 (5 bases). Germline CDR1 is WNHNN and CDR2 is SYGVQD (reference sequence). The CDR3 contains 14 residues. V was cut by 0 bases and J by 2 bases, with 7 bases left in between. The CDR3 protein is CASSESSGQETQYF. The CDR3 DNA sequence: TGCGCCAGCAGTGAGTCTTCGGGGCAAGAGACCCAGTACTTC.

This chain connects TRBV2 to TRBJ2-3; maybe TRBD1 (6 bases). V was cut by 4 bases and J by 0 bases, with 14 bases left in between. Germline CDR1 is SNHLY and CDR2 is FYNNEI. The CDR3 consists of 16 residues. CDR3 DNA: TGTGCCAGCAGTGGGTGGGGGCCGCTTAGCACAGATACGCAGTATTTT. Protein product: CASSGWGPLSTDTQYF.

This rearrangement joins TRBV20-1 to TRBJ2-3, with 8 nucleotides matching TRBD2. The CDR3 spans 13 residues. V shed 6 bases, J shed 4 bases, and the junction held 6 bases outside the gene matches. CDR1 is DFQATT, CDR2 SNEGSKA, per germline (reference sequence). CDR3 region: CSAIAGRADTQYF. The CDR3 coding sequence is TGCAGTGCCATAGCGGGAAGGGCAGATACGCAGTATTTT.

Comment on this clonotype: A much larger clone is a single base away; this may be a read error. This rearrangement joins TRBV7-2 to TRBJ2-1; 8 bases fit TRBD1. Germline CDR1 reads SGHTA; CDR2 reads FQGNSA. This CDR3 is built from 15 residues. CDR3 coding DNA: TGTGGCAGCAGCCTGACAGGGGACCCCTACAATGAGCAGTTCTTC. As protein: CGSSLTGDPYNEQFF.

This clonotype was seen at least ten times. The CDR3 nucleotides read TGTGCCAGCAGTTTTGACACGGTTAGCACAGATACGCAGTATTTT. This translates into CASSFDTVSTDTQYF. The chain recombines TRBV12-3 or TRBV12-4 with TRBJ2-3; D is uncertain. The V end lost 3 bases, the J end lost 0 bases, and 10 bases lay between the germline ends. This CDR3 contains 15 residues.

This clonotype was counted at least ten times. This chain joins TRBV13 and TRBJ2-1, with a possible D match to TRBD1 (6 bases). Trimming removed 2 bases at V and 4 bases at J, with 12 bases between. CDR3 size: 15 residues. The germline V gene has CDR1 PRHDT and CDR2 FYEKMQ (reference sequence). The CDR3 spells CASSLRTELYNEQFF. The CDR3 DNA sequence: TGTGCCAGCAGCTTACGGACAGAACTATACAATGAGCAGTTCTTC.

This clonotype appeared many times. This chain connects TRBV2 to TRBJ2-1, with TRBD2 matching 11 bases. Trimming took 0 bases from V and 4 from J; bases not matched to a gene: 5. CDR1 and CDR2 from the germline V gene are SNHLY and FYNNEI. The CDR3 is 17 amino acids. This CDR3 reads CASSEALAGGKYNEQFF. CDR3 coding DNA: TGTGCCAGCAGTGAAGCGCTAGCGGGAGGCAAATACAATGAGCAGTTCTTC.

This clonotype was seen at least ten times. This chain's CDR3 is CASSLRQGDYGYTF. CDR3 sequence (DNA): TGTGCCAGCAGTTTACGACAGGGGGACTATGGCTACACCTTC. The chain has TRBV27 and TRBJ1-2; 9 positions match TRBD1. Germline CDR1 is MNHEY and CDR2 is SMNVEV (reference sequence). This CDR3 spans 14 amino acids. Unmatched junction bases numbered 1, after V lost 2 bases and J lost 3 bases.

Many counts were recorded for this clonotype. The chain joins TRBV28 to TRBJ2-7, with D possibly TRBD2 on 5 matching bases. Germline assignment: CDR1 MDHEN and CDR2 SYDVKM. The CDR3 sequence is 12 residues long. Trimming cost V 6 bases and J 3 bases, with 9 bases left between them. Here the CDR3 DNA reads TGTGCCAGCAGAGCAGACTACTACGAGCAGTACTTC. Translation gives CASRADYYEQYF.

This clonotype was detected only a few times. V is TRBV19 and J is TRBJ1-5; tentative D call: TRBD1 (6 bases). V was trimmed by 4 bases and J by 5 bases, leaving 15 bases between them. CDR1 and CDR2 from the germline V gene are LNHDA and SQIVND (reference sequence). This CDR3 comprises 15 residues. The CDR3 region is CASSNPRDTDQPQHF. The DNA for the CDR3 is TGTGCCAGTAGTAATCCCCGGGACACCGATCAGCCCCAGCATTTT.

CDR3: CASGGGALVGELFF. In DNA form, the CDR3 reads TGTGCCAGCGGGGGGGGGGCCTTAGTCGGGGAGCTGTTTTTT. This chain uses TRBV12-3 or TRBV12-4 with TRBJ2-2; maybe TRBD2 (7 bases). The CDR3 has 14 residues. Trimming removed 8 bases from V and 7 bases from J, with 17 bases in between.

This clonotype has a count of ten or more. The CDR3 region is CSACGGGETQYF. The CDR3 DNA follows: TGCAGTGCTTGCGGTGGAGGGGAGACCCAGTACTTC. V gene TRBV20-1 combines with J gene TRBJ2-5; D is perhaps TRBD2 (6 bases). V lost 5 bases to trimming and J lost 5 bases, with 12 bases between them. The CDR3 length is 12 residues. Germline V lookup: CDR1 DFQATT, CDR2 SNEGSKA (reference sequence).

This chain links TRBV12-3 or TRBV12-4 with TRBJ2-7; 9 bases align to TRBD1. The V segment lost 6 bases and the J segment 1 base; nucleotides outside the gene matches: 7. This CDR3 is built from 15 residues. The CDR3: CASSVPGQGSYEQYF. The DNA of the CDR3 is TGTGCCAGCAGCGTCCCGGGACAGGGTTCCTACGAGCAGTACTTC.